A selection of T cell receptor beta chains follows, all from one sample in a study of beta chain features in type 1 diabetes. Using immunoSEQ multiplex PCR, the repertoire was profiled, and TCRdb retains in-frame clones only, with some absent. The data hold roughly 140,000 clones, with under 13% observed a single time. The specimen was central memory CD4+ T cells from blood. Source of these receptors: a man between 25 and 39 years old with type 1 diabetes. CDR3s include the opening cysteine and the closing phenylalanine or tryptophan. The D gene is left open where the match is weak. Clone sizes are given selectively: once, few, many, or a class where the clone is expanded.

CASSDGQVGYTF	TGCGCCAGCAGCGATGGACAGGTTGGCTACACCTTC	.	TRBV5-1	TRBJ1-2	TRBD1
CASSPGGGRTDEQFF	TGTGCCAGCAGCCCCGGGGGCGGGAGGACAGATGAGCAGTTCTTC	.	TRBV4-2	TRBJ2-1	TRBD2
CAWSRGGVNYGYTF	TGTGCCTGGAGCCGAGGAGGGGTTAACTATGGCTACACCTTC	.	TRBV30	TRBJ1-2	.
CAISETPAPRDTQYF	TGTGCCATCAGTGAGACCCCAGCGCCACGGGATACGCAGTATTTT	.	TRBV10-3	TRBJ2-3	.
CASSSQGFQPQHF	TGTGCCAGCAGCTCTCAGGGTTTTCAGCCCCAGCATTTT	few	TRBV7-2	TRBJ1-5	.
CATSRGPGLAGGSSYNEQFF	TGTGCCACCAGCAGAGGCCCGGGACTAGCGGGGGGCAGCTCCTACAATGAGCAGTTCTTC	.	TRBV15	TRBJ2-1	TRBD2
CASSRYGGTDTQYF	TGTGCCAGCAGTCGCTATGGAGGGACAGATACGCAGTATTTT	.	TRBV2	TRBJ2-3	.
CASSYGTSGRQETQYF	TGCGCCAGCAGCTACGGGACTAGCGGACGCCAAGAGACCCAGTACTTC	few	TRBV5-1	TRBJ2-5	TRBD2
CASSPTPSRDYDSTDTQYF	TGTGCCAGCTCACCAACCCCTAGCCGGGACTATGATAGCACAGATACGCAGTATTTT	few	TRBV18	TRBJ2-3	TRBD2
CASSPGVIRTRAYEQYF	TGTGCCAGCTCACCGGGAGTAATCCGGACCCGTGCCTACGAGCAGTACTTC	.	TRBV18	TRBJ2-7	.
CASSEETSGKETQYF	TGTGCCAGCAGTGAGGAGACTAGCGGGAAGGAGACCCAGTACTTC	.	TRBV6-1	TRBJ2-5	TRBD2
CASSPPTVNRYEQYF	TGTGCCAGCTCACCTCCGACAGTCAACAGGTACGAGCAGTACTTC	.	TRBV18	TRBJ2-7	.
CASSPSTGGNEQFF	TGTGCCAGCAGTCCTTCGACAGGGGGTAATGAGCAGTTCTTC	few	TRBV25-1	TRBJ2-1	TRBD1
CASSQDLGYLAETQYF	TGTGCCAGCAGCCAAGATCTCGGTTACCTAGCGGAGACCCAGTACTTC	few	TRBV4-2	TRBJ2-5	.
CASSLQGYGYTF	TGTGCCAGCAGTTTGCAGGGGTATGGCTACACCTTC	few	TRBV28	TRBJ1-2	.
CASSPQSGLGQYF	TGTGCCAGCAGCCCCCAGAGCGGGTTAGGGCAGTACTTC	.	TRBV7-2	TRBJ2-7	.
CSATGQGNEKLFF	TGCAGCGCGACGGGACAGGGGAATGAAAAACTGTTTTTT	few	TRBV29-1	TRBJ1-4	TRBD1
CASSKRAGASYNEQFF	TGTGCCAGCAGCAAGCGAGCGGGAGCCTCCTACAATGAGCAGTTCTTC	few	TRBV7-9	TRBJ2-1	TRBD2
CASSQDSGSNQPQHF	TGCGCCAGCAGCCAAGATTCAGGTAGCAATCAGCCCCAGCATTTT	.	TRBV4-3	TRBJ1-5	.
CASSVAQAGGLNNEQFF	TGTGCCAGCAGCGTAGCTCAAGCGGGAGGGCTCAACAATGAGCAGTTCTTC	.	TRBV9	TRBJ2-1	TRBD2
CATKPGTGVSYEQYF	TGTGCCACCAAGCCGGGGACAGGGGTCTCCTACGAGCAGTACTTC	few	TRBV19	TRBJ2-7	TRBD1
CASSPSNTEAFF	TGTGCCAGCAGTCCCTCCAACACTGAAGCTTTCTTT	many	TRBV28	TRBJ1-1	.
CASSVSVEETQYF	TGTGCCAGCAGCGTCTCTGTGGAGGAGACCCAGTACTTC	.	TRBV9	TRBJ2-5	.
CASSGAGGAGYGYTF	TGTGCCAGCAGTGGCGCAGGGGGCGCCGGCTATGGCTACACCTTC	few	TRBV28	TRBJ1-2	TRBD1
CASSPWADSYEQYF	TGCGCCAGCAGCCCGTGGGCCGACTCCTACGAGCAGTACTTC	few	TRBV5-1	TRBJ2-7	.
CASSPRGQPQHF	TGTGCCAGCAGCCCCCGGGGGCAGCCCCAGCATTTT	.	TRBV7-2	TRBJ1-5	.
CASSKQGLAGYEQFF	TGTGCCAGCAGTAAACAAGGACTAGCGGGTTATGAGCAGTTCTTC	.	TRBV6-4	TRBJ2-1	TRBD2